These T cell receptor beta chains were read from a single sample in a study of control samples from healthy donors and cancer patients. This table comes from immunoSEQ multiplex PCR, and its TCRdb copy is limited to in-frame clones, with some not included. This repertoire shows 150,000 to 200,000 clones, over 85% found once; its top ten account for about 1.4%. The specimen was blood. The receptors were gathered from a man aged 25-40 years in good health. CDR3s include the opening cysteine and the closing phenylalanine or tryptophan. The D gene is left open where the match is weak. Only some rows state a clone size, as once, few, many or a class for expanded clones.

TRBV5-1	.	.	TRBJ2-3	TGCGCCAGCAGCTTGGTTGGGGATTCAGATACGCAGTATTTT	CASSLVGDSDTQYF
TRBV3-1/TRBV3-2	TRBD1	.	TRBJ2-3	TGTGCCAGCAGCCTCGGGACAGGAACAGATACGCAGTATTTT	CASSLGTGTDTQYF
TRBV29-1	TRBD1	.	TRBJ1-1	TGCAGCGCCCCCCTACAGGGGGCCTTGAACACTGAAGCTTTCTTT	CSAPLQGALNTEAFF
TRBV5-4	.	many	TRBJ1-6	TGTGCCAGCAGCACGCAGGGAATAGGGGAGAATTCACCCCTCCACTTT	CASSTQGIGENSPLHF
TRBV18	TRBD1	once	TRBJ2-1	TGTGCCAGCTCACACCCCGGGACAGGGAGTTATGAGCAGTTCTTC	CASSHPGTGSYEQFF
TRBV29-1	.	.	TRBJ1-2	TGCAGCTCGAGGGCGGGCTATGGCTACACCTTC	CSSRAGYGYTF
TRBV2	.	.	TRBJ2-5	TGTGCCGCTGCAAAAGAGACCCAGTACTTC	CAAAKETQYF
TRBV18	.	few	TRBJ1-5	TGTGCCAGCTCGTTAGGTTACCAGCCCCAGCATTTT	CASSLGYQPQHF
TRBV2	.	.	TRBJ2-7	TGTGCCAGCAGTGAAGTCCTGACTTTCTCCTACGAGCAGTACTTC	CASSEVLTFSYEQYF
TRBV27	.	.	TRBJ2-3	TGTGCCAGCAGTCCCCAGGGGCGCAGCACAGATACGCAGTATTTT	CASSPQGRSTDTQYF
TRBV7-6	.	.	TRBJ2-5	TGTGCCAGCAGCTTAGTGGGCTCGGGCCCGCGGTCAGGGGAGACCCAGTACTTC	CASSLVGSGPRSGETQYF
TRBV19	.	.	TRBJ2-7	TGTGCCAGTAGTTCTTCCGCCTACGAGCAGTACTTC	CASSSSAYEQYF